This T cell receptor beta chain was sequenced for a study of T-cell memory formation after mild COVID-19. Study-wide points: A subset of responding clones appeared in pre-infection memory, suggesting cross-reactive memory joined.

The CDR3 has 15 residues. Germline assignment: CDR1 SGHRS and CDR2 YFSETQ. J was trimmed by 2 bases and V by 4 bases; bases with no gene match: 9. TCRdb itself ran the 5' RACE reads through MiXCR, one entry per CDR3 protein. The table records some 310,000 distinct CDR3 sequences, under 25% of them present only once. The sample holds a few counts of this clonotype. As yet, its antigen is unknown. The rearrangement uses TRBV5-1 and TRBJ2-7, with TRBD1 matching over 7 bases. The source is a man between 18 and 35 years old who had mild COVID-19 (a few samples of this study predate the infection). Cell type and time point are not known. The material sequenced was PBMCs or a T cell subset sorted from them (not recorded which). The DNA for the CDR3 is TGCGCCAGCAGCCCAAGACAGGGCACTACCTACGAGCAGTACTTC. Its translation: CASSPRQGTTYEQYF.